The 21 T cell receptor beta chains below were found in one sample sequenced in a study of T cells in Graves' hyperthyroidism and ophthalmopathy. TCR beta CDR3 region amplification was performed from RNA transcripts. HTBI primers were the set used in a first-round RT-PCR of the TCR CDR3. One entry per CDR3 protein, called by TCRdb with MiXCR from the multiplex PCR reads. The sample carries about 540,000 distinct CDR3 sequences, 46% recorded once. The sequenced material came from peripheral blood or thyroid tissue (not recorded which). These receptors all stem from a woman under 30 with Graves' hyperthyroidism.

The chain recombines TRBV7-9 with TRBJ1-2; D might be TRBD1 (5 bases). This CDR3 is 14 amino acids long. V was pared by 5 bases and J by 6 bases, with 16 bases between. CDR1 SEHNR and CDR2 FQNEAQ come from the germline V gene (reference sequence). The CDR3 DNA follows: TGTGCCAGCAGCCCCGGGAGGGGCTCCCATGGCTACACCTTC. Translating it yields CASSPGRGSHGYTF.

Only a few counts were recorded for this clonotype. The chain uses TRBV9 and TRBJ1-4; tentatively, D is TRBD1 (5 bases). V was clipped by 4 bases and J by 8 bases, with 12 bases between them. Germline V gene sequence: CDR1 SGDLS, CDR2 YYNGEE. This CDR3 spans 13 amino acids. CDR3 nucleotide sequence: TGTGCCAGCAGCTCCCCGTGGGACGAAAAACTGTTTTTT. Its translation is CASSSPWDEKLFF. The entire variable domain, with the rest obtained from reference TRBV9 and TRBJ1-4, is as follows: DSGVTQTPKHLITATGQRVTLRCSPRSGDLSVYWYQQSLDQGLQFLIQYYNGEERAKGNILERFSAQQFPDLHSELNLSSLELGDSALYFCASSSPWDEKLFFGSGTQLSVL.

This clonotype was picked up a small number of times. The rearrangement uses TRBV12-3 or TRBV12-4 and TRBJ2-7; 10 nucleotides line up with TRBD2. V shed 4 bases and J 5 bases; nucleotides not matched to a gene: 2. CDR3 size: 13 residues. CDR3 sequence reads: CASSSTSGDEQYF. CDR3 nucleotide sequence: TGTGCCAGCAGTTCCACTAGCGGGGACGAGCAGTACTTC.

This clonotype was observed at least ten times. CDR3 residues: CASSLATGTEQYF. DNA for the CDR3: TGTGCCAGCAGCTTAGCGACAGGGACCGAGCAGTACTTC. The V call is TRBV7-9, the J call TRBJ2-7; TRBD1 aligns across 7 bases. The germline CDR1 and CDR2 sequences are SEHNR and FQNEAQ (reference sequence). After removal of 0 bases from V and 6 bases from J, the junction contained 2 bases not matched to a gene. The CDR3 has 13 amino acids.

The gene calls are TRBV2 and TRBJ2-7, with D possibly TRBD1 on 5 matching bases. Trimming removed 7 bases at V and 0 bases at J, with 13 bases between. CDR3 size: 14 residues. CDR1 is SNHLY and CDR2 is FYNNEI in the germline V gene. The CDR3 sequence: CASTGHESSYEQYF. CDR3 nucleotide sequence: TGTGCCAGCACCGGACACGAGAGCTCCTACGAGCAGTACTTC.

For this clonotype: A junction end diverges from the germline sequence, so it may reflect a read error. The V call is TRBV25-1, the J call TRBJ1-5; no clear D gene. This CDR3 comprises 18 residues. From germline, CDR1 is MGHDK and CDR2 SYGVNS. In nucleotides, the CDR3 is TGCGCCAGCAGCCAGGAAGGGTCCGCTCCATATAGCAATCAGCCCCAGCATTTT. It is translated as CASSQEGSAPYSNQPQHF.

Note on this clonotype: At one end, the junction sequence differs from germline, possibly due to a read error. The chain employs TRBV11-1 and TRBJ2-7; no clear D. The CDR3 runs to 9 residues. The germline CDR1 and CDR2 sequences are SGHAT and FQDESV (reference sequence). CDR3 sequence reads: CASSPIQSF. In DNA form, the CDR3 reads TGTGCCAGCAGCCCGATACAGTCCTTC.

This clonotype was observed a single time. This could be a read error, since a much larger clone is one nucleotide away. V gene TRBV5-6 combines with J gene TRBJ2-5; D is unresolved. Gene TRBJ2-7 matches the end of the DNA better, so the J call may be wrong. The CDR3 length is 12 residues. Looked up from germline, CDR1 is SGHDT and CDR2 is YYEEEE. The chain's CDR3 is CASSFNSYEQYF. In DNA form, the CDR3 reads TGTGCCAGCAGCTTCAACAGCTACGAGCAGTACTTC.

The chain has TRBV19 and TRBJ2-7; D possibly corresponds to TRBD2 (5 bases). The CDR3 sequence is 15 residues long. Trimming shortened V by 7 bases and J by 0 bases, and 16 bases separated the two germline ends. Germline V CDR1 and CDR2: LNHDA, SQIVND (reference sequence). CDR3 nucleotides: TGTGCCAGTAAGACCGCAGGAGGTGACTCCTACGAGCAGTACTTC. Translated: CASKTAGGDSYEQYF.

The CDR3 reads CASTNSIFNYGYTF. CDR3 DNA sequence: TGTGCCAGCACCAACTCTATCTTCAACTATGGCTACACCTTC. J is TRBJ1-2 and V is TRBV6-1; the D is unclear. V was clipped by 7 bases and J by 2 bases, with 14 bases between them. Germline V gene sequence: CDR1 MNHNS, CDR2 SASEGT. The CDR3 is 14 residues long.

This clonotype was counted ten times or more. The chain carries TRBV24-1 and TRBJ1-5; a possible D gene is TRBD1 (5 bases). Trimming removed 4 bases at V and 6 bases at J, with 6 bases between. CDR3 length equals 12 residues. CDR1 is KGHDR and CDR2 is SFDVKD in the germline V gene. The CDR3 sequence is CATSEGVQPQHF. DNA of the CDR3: TGTGCCACCAGTGAGGGGGTTCAGCCCCAGCATTTT.

This clonotype showed up many times. This rearrangement joins TRBV12-3 or TRBV12-4 to TRBJ2-7; 7 bases match TRBD1. The J segment lost 3 bases and the V segment lost 6 bases, leaving 5 bases of the junction unmatched. The CDR3 is made up of 13 amino acids. This chain's CDR3 is CASSRDSGYEQYF. In DNA form, the CDR3 reads TGTGCCAGCAGCCGGGACAGCGGCTACGAGCAGTACTTC.

V usage is TRBV20-1 and J usage is TRBJ2-7, with D perhaps matching TRBD1 (6 bases). The CDR3 is 13 residues long. The germline V gene encodes CDR1 DFQATT and CDR2 SNEGSKA (reference sequence). The V end was cut by 2 bases, the J end by 2 bases, with 10 bases between. The CDR3 bases are TGCAGTGCTAGAAGGGACATGACCTACGAGCAGTACTTC. The encoded protein is CSARRDMTYEQYF.

V gene TRBV29-1 combines with J gene TRBJ1-2, with D maybe TRBD1 (6 bases). The germline CDR1 and CDR2 sequences are SQVTM and ANQGSEA. V dropped 5 bases and J dropped 3 bases, with 19 bases sitting between them. CDR3 size: 15 residues. CDR3 sequence reads: CSVTTRTAKDYGYTF. The CDR3 nucleotides read TGCAGCGTTACGACTAGGACAGCTAAGGACTATGGCTACACCTTC.

For this clonotype: Since no conserved phenylalanine or tryptophan closes the CDR3, a read error is the likely cause. The chain couples TRBV29-1 to TRBJ1-2; D is perhaps TRBD1 (6 bases). V lost 4 bases and J 0 bases, leaving 18 bases between the germline ends. The CDR3 is 16 amino acids. Germline V gene data show CDR1 as SQVTM and CDR2 as ANQGSEA. The CDR3 DNA reads as TGCAGCGTTGCGGGGGCCGGAAATGGGCCTAACTATGGCTACACCCTC. It yields the protein CSVAGAGNGPNYGYTL.

The rearrangement joins TRBV9 to TRBJ1-4, with TRBD1 matching 9 bases. The CDR3 runs 14 residues. Germline CDR1 is SGDLS and CDR2 is YYNGEE. Trimming cost V 7 bases and J 8 bases; bases outside gene matches: 9. The CDR3, as DNA: TGTGCCAGCTCACGGGACAGGGAGGCGGAAAAACTGTTTTTT. This gives the protein CASSRDREAEKLFF.

In the case of this clonotype: This is likely a read error, given that the CDR3 carries no conserved phenylalanine or tryptophan at its end. The DNA is omitted, as the CDR3 cannot be located on it reliably, and the CDR3 follows TCRdb's listing. This sequence joins TRBV7-9 and TRBJ2-7. Germline values: CDR1 SEHNR, CDR2 FQNEAQ (reference sequence). The CDR3 totals 17 residues, both ends included. CDR3 loop: CASSLVRAALYSPTSST.

The chain employs TRBV12-3 or TRBV12-4 and TRBJ1-2; 7 nucleotides agree with TRBD1. This CDR3 contains 16 residues. The ends lost 5 bases at V and 8 bases at J; junction bases unmatched: 17. The CDR3 reads CASSERRGPPISGYTF. The DNA of the CDR3 is TGTGCCAGCAGTGAGCGGAGGGGGCCCCCCATCAGCGGCTACACCTTC.

A few counts support this clonotype. The chain has TRBV6-1 and TRBJ1-5; D might be TRBD1 (6 bases). Trimming cost V 6 bases and J 3 bases, with 12 bases left between them. Germline V gene lookup returns CDR1 MNHNS and CDR2 SASEGT. The CDR3 is 14 amino acids. The CDR3 reads CASSWRGDNQPQHF. CDR3 nucleotide sequence: TGTGCCAGCAGCTGGAGGGGGGACAATCAGCCCCAGCATTTT.

This clonotype occurred many times. V and J are TRBV7-9 and TRBJ1-4; D unclear. The CDR3 covers 11 residues. Germline V CDR1 and CDR2: SEHNR, FQNEAQ (reference sequence). Trimming stripped 8 bases from V and 11 bases from J, with 12 bases between. The CDR3 DNA is TGTGCCAGCGAATGGGGTGAGAAACTGTTTTTT. Amino acid sequence: CASEWGEKLFF.

V usage is TRBV7-2 and J usage is TRBJ1-3, with D possibly being TRBD1 (5 bases). Per the germline V gene, CDR1 is SGHTA and CDR2 is FQGNSA. This CDR3 comprises 17 residues. The V and J ends lost 5 bases and 4 bases respectively, with 21 bases between them. The CDR3 DNA is TGTGCCAGCAGCCTCGAGGGAGTTTCGACAGAAGGAAACACCATATATTTT. The encoded protein is CASSLEGVSTEGNTIYF.